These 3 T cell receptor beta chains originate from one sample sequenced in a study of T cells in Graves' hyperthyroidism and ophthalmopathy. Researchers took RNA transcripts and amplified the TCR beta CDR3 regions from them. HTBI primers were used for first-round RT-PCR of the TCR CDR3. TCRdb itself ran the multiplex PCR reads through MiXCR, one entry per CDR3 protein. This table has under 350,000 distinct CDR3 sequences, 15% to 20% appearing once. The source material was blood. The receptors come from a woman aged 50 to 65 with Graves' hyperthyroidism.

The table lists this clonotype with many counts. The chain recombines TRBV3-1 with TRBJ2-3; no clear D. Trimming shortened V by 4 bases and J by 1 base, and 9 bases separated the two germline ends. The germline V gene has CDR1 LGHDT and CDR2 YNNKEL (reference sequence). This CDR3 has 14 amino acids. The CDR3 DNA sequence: TGTGCCAGCAGCCCCATCTTTGGCACAGATACGCAGTATTTT. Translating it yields CASSPIFGTDTQYF.

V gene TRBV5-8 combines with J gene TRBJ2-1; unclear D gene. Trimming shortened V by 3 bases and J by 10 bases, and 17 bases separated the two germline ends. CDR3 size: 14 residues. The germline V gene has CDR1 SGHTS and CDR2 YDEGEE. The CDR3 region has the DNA TGTGCCAGCAGCTCCGTAGGGTGGGAAAGAGAGCAGTTCTTC. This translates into CASSSVGWEREQFF.

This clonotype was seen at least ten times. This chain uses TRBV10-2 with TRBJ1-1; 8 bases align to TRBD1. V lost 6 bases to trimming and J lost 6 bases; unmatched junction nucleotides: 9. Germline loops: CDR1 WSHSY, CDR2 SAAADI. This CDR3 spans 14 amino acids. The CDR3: CASSGQGLGAEAFF. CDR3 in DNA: TGCGCCAGCAGCGGACAGGGTCTGGGTGCTGAAGCTTTCTTT.